This T cell receptor beta chain was found in a study of T cells after yellow fever vaccination. TCRdb called the 5' RACE reads again in MiXCR, with one record for every CDR3 protein. The sample includes under 700,000 distinct CDR3 sequences, about a sixth of them seen just once. Trimming took 6 bases from V and 6 from J; bases not matched to a gene: 7. The V gene's germline CDR1 is LNHDA and CDR2 SQIVND (reference sequence). The CDR3 covers 14 residues. The chain employs TRBV19 and TRBJ1-5; 8 nucleotides match TRBD1. This receptor was identified in a man between 18 and 35 years old who received the YFV17D yellow fever vaccine. Material: PBMCs, obtained less than 6 days after the first yellow fever vaccination. The CDR3 DNA reads TGTGCCAGTAGGCCGACAGGGGAAGGTCAGCCCCAGCATTTT. This encodes CASRPTGEGQPQHF.